A selection of T cell receptor beta chains follows, all from one sample in a study of OX40 agonist ivuxolimab in advanced cancers. Produced via immunoSEQ multiplex PCR; TCRdb's table is partial and in-frame only. The data show 65,000 to 80,000 clones, with about nine tenths seen just once and 2.2% held by the top ten. The input for sequencing was CD4+ or CD8+ T cells sorted from blood, taken in a trial of the OX40 agonist ivuxolimab. These receptors all stem from an adult with an advanced solid tumor such as melanoma, head and neck, liver or kidney cancer. Both conserved end residues are part of each CDR3. Fields, in order: V gene, CDR3 protein.

v_call: TRBV15; cdr3_aa: CATSKYGQGIRDEQYF
v_call: TRBV27; cdr3_aa: CASSSDRGNQPQHF
v_call: TRBV4-2; cdr3_aa: CASSQDLGWVSGNTIYF
v_call: TRBV7-9; cdr3_aa: CASSFGIPGTWVEAFF
v_call: TRBV11-2; cdr3_aa: CASSVYNEQFF
v_call: TRBV19; cdr3_aa: CASRSGPFTDTQYF
v_call: TRBV5-1; cdr3_aa: CASSSRGEVAIQYF
v_call: TRBV19; cdr3_aa: CASSRDRSSYEQYF
v_call: TRBV7-2; cdr3_aa: CASRPGQGDFGYTF
v_call: TRBV10-3; cdr3_aa: CAIGLGDYGYTF
v_call: TRBV25-1; cdr3_aa: CASSEYLRGDSYEQYF
v_call: TRBV6-5; cdr3_aa: CASRRRTEQYF
v_call: TRBV2; cdr3_aa: CASSVMYGYTF
v_call: TRBV30; cdr3_aa: CAWSVRDSWDPHYEQYF
v_call: TRBV5-1; cdr3_aa: CASSLQGALDGYTF
v_call: TRBV11-2; cdr3_aa: CASSLGGYPETQYF
v_call: TRBV15; cdr3_aa: CATSRRGIDYGYTF
v_call: TRBV28; cdr3_aa: CASRKQGGGELFF
v_call: TRBV7-2; cdr3_aa: CASSLERGTGGTGELFF
v_call: TRBV9; cdr3_aa: CASSPLVLDTQYF
v_call: TRBV5-6; cdr3_aa: CASSLELRGSTDTQYF
v_call: TRBV6-1; cdr3_aa: CASSQQGLSYEQYF
v_call: TRBV7-2; cdr3_aa: CASSLLGTGNSPLHF
v_call: TRBV10-3; cdr3_aa: CAISGSLAADYNEQFF
v_call: TRBV11-2; cdr3_aa: CASSLPAGYGYTF
v_call: TRBV6-6; cdr3_aa: CASHGYKTGELFF
v_call: TRBV7-2; cdr3_aa: CASSSYTSVEVTQYF
v_call: TRBV6-1; cdr3_aa: CASSGTANNEQFF
v_call: TRBV4-1; cdr3_aa: CASSHLGQGVDTQYF
v_call: TRBV28; cdr3_aa: CASSSGGSTDTQYF
v_call: TRBV6-4; cdr3_aa: CASSAADGRQYF
v_call: TRBV11-1; cdr3_aa: CASSLNGASYNEQFF
v_call: TRBV6-5; cdr3_aa: CASSYSNGVYEQYF
v_call: TRBV2; cdr3_aa: CASNANTQYF
v_call: TRBV5-1; cdr3_aa: CASSLDVVGAGGDADTQYF
v_call: TRBV7-2; cdr3_aa: CASSLNLAGKGETQYF
v_call: TRBV11-2; cdr3_aa: CASSLAGGLGETQYF
v_call: TRBV6-5; cdr3_aa: CASSSGGATTDTQYF
v_call: TRBV2; cdr3_aa: CASSPQGGDRAHEQYF
v_call: TRBV27; cdr3_aa: CASSPLTVGTEAFF
v_call: TRBV7-2; cdr3_aa: CASSFKQGAYEQYF
v_call: TRBV6-5; cdr3_aa: CASRPGTGWLAAQYF
v_call: TRBV7-2; cdr3_aa: CASSSGAGVTGELFF
v_call: TRBV28; cdr3_aa: CASSLVGPMGNPLRDGNEQFF
v_call: TRBV19; cdr3_aa: CASSIGRPYGYTF
v_call: TRBV9; cdr3_aa: CASSVGVGGDTDTQYF
v_call: TRBV19; cdr3_aa: CASSLESATEAFF